This paragraph covers one T cell receptor beta chain sequence. In the authors' workflow: Cell counts per sample came from amplifying reference gene primers. The protocol was immunoSEQ multiplex PCR, while the TCRdb copy is restricted to in-frame clones and leaves out a portion. V and J calls and clone size are those listed in that table; D and trimming were worked out from the DNA. The data hold roughly 180,000 clones, with around 79% observed a single time. Germline assignment: CDR1 SGHTA and CDR2 FQGNSA. The CDR3 is 11 amino acids. Trimming took off 7 bases at V and 5 bases at J, with 8 bases between the two ends. The sample is drawn from a study of blood T cell repertoires in COVID-19. At the level of the study: Specimens from acute and convalescent COVID-19 originated in the United States, Italy and Spain. PBMCs, B-cell-depleted T cells, or T cells provided the cDNA or gDNA that made up the material.

The chain couples TRBV7-2 to TRBJ2-5; D remains ambiguous. The TCR was taken from a man between 50 and 59 years old who had recovered from COVID-19. The sequenced material came from PBMCs or T cells enriched from blood (not recorded which). CDR3 sequence (DNA): TGTGCCAGCACCCCCCGGGAGACCCAGTACTTC. As protein: CASTPRETQYF.